The sequence of this T cell receptor (beta chain) was determined in a study of blood T cell repertoires in COVID-19 (dated by TCRdb to the early 2020s). Turning to the overall study: The collaborator samples originated in the United States, Italy and Spain and spanned the acute and convalescent phases of COVID-19. HLA class I and class II types, where available, came from metadata supplied by the sample provider rather than from assay-based typing. The dataset comprised deeply sampled blood TCRbeta repertoires from subjects exposed to, actively infected with, or recovered from COVID-19. The samples were drawn from the first 160 participants of the ongoing ImmuneRACE study and from over 950 subjects provided by 6 global collaborators. A freely available public database, intended as a resource for researchers studying the immune response to SARS-CoV-2, is where the repertoires were released. The material from the prospective study consisted of cDNA or gDNA derived from T cells, B-cell-depleted T cells, or PBMCs. The sample metadata nearly always contained a de-identified subject ID, COVID-19 status, age in years and sex. What the research found in general, with its limitations: The amount of clinical and demographic metadata varied by source and participant and was provided uncurated.

Comment on this clone: There is no known antigen for this receptor. The record has no base qualities; no much larger clone is one base away.

CDR1 and CDR2 are drawn from the germline V gene: SNHLY, FYNNEI. After removal of 7 bases from V and 4 bases from J, the junction retains 9 bases not matched to a gene. The CDR3 runs 14 residues from the cysteine to the phenylalanine. This entry keeps only the CDR3 DNA: 42 bases, framed from base 1. Participants in the prospective study were enrolled through a virtual design, were aged 18 to 89 years, and lived in fewer than 30 United States geographic areas. In the prospective study, cohorts were assigned on the basis of participant-reported clinical history obtained from a screening survey and a study questionnaire. In the prospective study, mobile phlebotomists collected whole blood, serum and a nasopharyngeal or oropharyngeal swab from each participant. Participants in the prospective study had the option to provide additional blood draws and questionnaires over a roughly 2-month period. Blood samples from the prospective study were shipped frozen or at room temperature prior to DNA extraction.

The immunoSEQ Assay, a bias-controlled multiplex PCR, was used to amplify TCRbeta CDR3 regions from genomic DNA. In the authors' own workflow: Within the assay, amplification of reference gene primers was used to estimate how many nucleated cells each sample contained. Sequence reads were collapsed and filtered to measure the absolute abundance of every unique TCRbeta CDR3 rearrangement. For each sample, productive Simpson clonality was calculated as the square root of Simpson's diversity index over productive rearrangements. This immuneACCESS table, as held by TCRdb, lists in-frame sequences with V and J called but not all clones. Of the missing ones, under half trace to an unresolved V gene in checked studies; the others have no known cause. That table supplies the V and J calls and clone size; D and trimming were determined from the DNA. This sample gives about 200,000 clones in total; 80% to 90% of them show up just once. The top ten clones comprise roughly 3.8% of the sample.

The sequenced sample was PBMCs or T cells enriched from blood (not recorded which). The V gene is TRBV2 and the J gene is TRBJ2-5; a stretch of 7 junction bases matches TRBD1. The clonotype comes from a middle-aged woman with acute COVID-19. The bases read TGTGCCAGCACCCAGGACAGGCTTCGAGAGACCCAGTACTTC. This gives the protein CASTQDRLRETQYF.